Listed here are 19 T cell receptor beta chains from one sample, sequenced in a study of cytomegalovirus exposure and HLA in healthy donors. The PCR used 60 Vbeta and 13 Jbeta primers. Data came from immunoSEQ multiplex PCR; TCRdb stores just in-frame clones and leaves some out. This repertoire shows over 150,000 clones, about 77% found once; its top ten account for less than 9%. The material sequenced was PBMCs. The receptors shown here come from a male donor in good health and CMV-seropositive.

The chain is built from TRBV29-1 and TRBJ1-1; TRBD1 agrees at 7 bases. Germline-derived CDR1 and CDR2 are SQVTM and ANQGSEA. The V gene end was trimmed by 3 bases and the J gene end by 8 bases; junction bases not matched to a gene: 3. The CDR3 is 11 amino acids. In DNA form, the CDR3 reads TGCAGCGTTGACGCCAGGGGGGAAGCTTTCTTT. Its protein is CSVDARGEAFF.

The rearrangement uses TRBV19 and TRBJ1-3; weak D call: TRBD1 (5 bases). V was trimmed by 5 bases and J by 0 bases, leaving 11 bases between them. CDR3 length equals 15 residues. Germline V lookup: CDR1 LNHDA, CDR2 SQIVND (reference sequence). CDR3: CASSLQAISGNTIYF. CDR3 in DNA: TGTGCCAGTAGTTTACAGGCTATCTCTGGAAACACCATATATTTT.

This chain links TRBV6-5 with TRBJ2-5, with 9 bases lining up with TRBD1. The CDR3 is made up of 16 amino acids. The J segment lost 1 base and the V segment lost 0 bases, leaving 3 bases of the junction unmatched. CDR1 is MNHEY and CDR2 is SVGAGI in the germline V gene. CDR3 DNA sequence: TGTGCCAGCAGTTACTCGACAGGGGGGGCCCAAGAGACCCAGTACTTC. Translated: CASSYSTGGAQETQYF.

This clone was detected once. The genes are TRBV9 and TRBJ2-5, with D possibly being TRBD2 (5 bases). V was cut by 1 base and J by 3 bases, with 25 bases left in between. CDR3 size: 19 residues. CDR1 SGDLS and CDR2 YYNGEE come from the germline V gene. This CDR3 reads CASSVTLSPAGYLKETQYF. The CDR3 nucleotides read TGTGCCAGCAGCGTAACGTTAAGTCCCGCGGGCTACCTTAAAGAGACCCAGTACTTC.

This chain links TRBV5-6 with TRBJ2-7; 11 nucleotides agree with TRBD1. This CDR3 spans 14 amino acids. Germline lookup yields CDR1 SGHDT and CDR2 YYEEEE. V lost 4 bases to trimming and J lost 5 bases; unmatched junction nucleotides: 5. CDR3 DNA: TGTGCCAGCAGCCCGGACAGGGGGCGCGACGAGCAGTACTTC. Amino acids: CASSPDRGRDEQYF.

The rearrangement links TRBV5-5 to TRBJ2-7; no clear D. Trimming shortened V by 0 bases and J by 5 bases, and 9 bases separated the two germline ends. CDR3 length: 13 amino acids. Germline values: CDR1 SGHKS, CDR2 YYEKEE (reference sequence). CDR3 in DNA: TGTGCCAGCAGCTTGGGCCAGGCGAACGAGCAGTACTTC. Translated, it gives CASSLGQANEQYF.

A single count supports this clone. This sequence joins TRBV5-6 and TRBJ2-7; D uncertain. The CDR3 runs 14 residues. Trimming pared 1 base from V and 0 bases from J, leaving 8 bases between. CDR1 is SGHDT, CDR2 YYEEEE, per germline. CDR3 nucleotides: TGTGCCAGCAGCTTGACAGCAAGCTCCTACGAGCAGTACTTC. This gives the protein CASSLTASSYEQYF.

The gene calls are TRBV27 and TRBJ2-1; maybe TRBD1 (5 bases). CDR1 is MNHEY, CDR2 SMNVEV, per germline (reference sequence). This CDR3 is 14 amino acids long. The ends were cut back, 5 bases at V and 0 bases at J, with 8 bases in the middle. Here the CDR3 reads CASSRTSSYNEQFF. The CDR3 DNA reads as TGTGCCAGCAGTCGGACATCCTCCTACAATGAGCAGTTCTTC.

In its sample, this clone was seen a few times. The chain recombines TRBV5-6 with TRBJ2-7; TRBD1 is a possible D gene (7 bases). V lost 5 bases and J lost 1, with 10 bases in between. The CDR3 has 13 amino acids. Germline V CDR1 and CDR2: SGHDT, YYEEEE. The CDR3 DNA reads TGTGCCAGCAGGCGGGACAGTTCCTACGAGCAGTACTTC. It translates to CASRRDSSYEQYF.

The V and J genes are TRBV30 and TRBJ2-2, with TRBD2 as a possible D gene (6 bases). Trimming left V 3 bases short and J 2 bases short, with 13 bases between. This CDR3 spans 15 amino acids. Looked up from germline, CDR1 is GTSNPN and CDR2 is SVGIG (reference sequence). CDR3 sequence reads: CAWSPWTTNTGELFF. CDR3 nucleotide sequence: TGTGCCTGGAGCCCCTGGACTACTAACACCGGGGAGCTGTTTTTT.

The chain links TRBV29-1 to TRBJ2-2, with 9 bases fitting TRBD2. Germline values: CDR1 SQVTM, CDR2 ANQGSEA. The V gene end was trimmed by 6 bases and the J gene end by 5 bases; junction bases not matched to a gene: 10. This CDR3 region has 15 residues. The CDR3 here is CSVPLGGGATGELFF. CDR3 sequence (DNA): TGCAGCGTCCCCTTAGGCGGGGGGGCTACCGGGGAGCTGTTTTTT.

The J gene is TRBJ1-1, the V gene TRBV5-1, with a possible D match to TRBD1 (6 bases). The CDR3 consists of 17 residues. CDR1 SGHRS and CDR2 YFSETQ come from the germline V gene. With 1 base removed from V and 3 bases from J, the gap between germline ends came to 19 bases. The CDR3 is CASSLTGAQRGYTEAFF. The DNA of the CDR3 is TGCGCCAGCAGCTTGACCGGGGCCCAGAGGGGGTACACTGAAGCTTTCTTT.

This rearrangement joins TRBV5-5 to TRBJ1-1, with a tentative D call TRBD1 (6 bases). Germline lookup yields CDR1 SGHKS and CDR2 YYEKEE (reference sequence). V was cut by 4 bases and J by 10 bases, with 20 bases left in between. The CDR3 sequence is 14 residues long. The CDR3 DNA reads as TGTGCCAGCAGCCCAGCGGGGGGGGGCGCGGGAGCTTTCTTT. Protein product: CASSPAGGGAGAFF.

The chain carries TRBV5-4 and TRBJ1-1, with a weak D call TRBD1 (5 bases). V dropped 3 bases and J dropped 4 bases, with 13 bases sitting between them. This CDR3 has 14 residues. Germline-derived CDR1 and CDR2 are SGHNT and YYREEE (reference sequence). The CDR3 DNA is TGTGCCAGCAGCTCACAGGTGGGGGGCACTGAAGCTTTCTTT. It yields the protein CASSSQVGGTEAFF.

The chain couples TRBV4-1 to TRBJ2-5; tentatively, D is TRBD2 (5 bases). Germline CDR1 is MGHRA and CDR2 is YSYEKL. This CDR3 is 16 amino acids long. Between the trimmed V and J ends, which lost 6 bases and 5 bases, there was a span of 22 bases. The CDR3 sequence is CASRGPGQEVGETQYF. The CDR3 bases are TGCGCCAGCAGGGGCCCGGGCCAGGAGGTAGGGGAGACCCAGTACTTC.

The chain recombines TRBV19 with TRBJ2-2; D not resolved. The V and J ends lost 4 bases and 0 bases respectively, with 6 bases between them. This CDR3 is 14 amino acids long. Germline lookup yields CDR1 LNHDA and CDR2 SQIVND (reference sequence). CDR3 in amino acids: CASSRVTNTGELFF. CDR3 DNA sequence: TGTGCCAGTAGTAGAGTCACGAACACCGGGGAGCTGTTTTTT.

This clone was observed a few times. The chain recombines TRBV29-1 with TRBJ1-1; 7 nucleotides line up with TRBD1. V was pared by 6 bases and J by 3 bases, with 7 bases of the junction left unmatched. The CDR3 spans 13 residues. Germline V gives CDR1 SQVTM, CDR2 ANQGSEA. The CDR3 sequence is CSVPPTGDTEAFF. The CDR3 bases are TGCAGCGTCCCCCCTACAGGGGACACTGAAGCTTTCTTT.

The chain is built from TRBV6-6 and TRBJ2-7; 7 nucleotides align to TRBD1. The germline V gene encodes CDR1 MNHNY and CDR2 SVGAGI (reference sequence). Trimming at V came to 3 bases and at J to 9 bases, leaving 5 bases not matched to a gene. This CDR3 is 12 amino acids long. DNA of the CDR3: TGTGCCAGCAGTTATTTGAGGGACAGGCAGTACTTC. Protein product: CASSYLRDRQYF.

This clone was counted between two and nine times. The gene calls are TRBV6-5 and TRBJ1-1, with TRBD1 matching over 7 bases. Germline V lookup: CDR1 MNHEY, CDR2 SVGAGI. V shed 6 bases and J 5 bases; nucleotides not matched to a gene: 12. CDR3 length equals 15 residues. CDR3 loop: CASSPRGRGQTEAFF. The CDR3 nucleotides are TGTGCCAGCAGCCCCCGCGGGAGGGGGCAAACTGAAGCTTTCTTT.